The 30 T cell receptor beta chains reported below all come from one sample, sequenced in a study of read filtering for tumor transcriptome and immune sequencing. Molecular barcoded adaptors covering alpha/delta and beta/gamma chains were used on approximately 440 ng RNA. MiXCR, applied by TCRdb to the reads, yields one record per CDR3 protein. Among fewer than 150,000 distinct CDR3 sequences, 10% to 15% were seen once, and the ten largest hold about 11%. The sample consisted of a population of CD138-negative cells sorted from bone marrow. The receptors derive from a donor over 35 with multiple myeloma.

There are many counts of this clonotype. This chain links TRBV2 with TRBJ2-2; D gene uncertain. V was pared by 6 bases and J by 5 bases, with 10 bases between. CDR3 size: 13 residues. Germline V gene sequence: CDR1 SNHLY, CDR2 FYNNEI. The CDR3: CASRPDRTGELFF. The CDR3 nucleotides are TGTGCCAGCAGACCCGACCGGACCGGGGAGCTGTTTTTT.

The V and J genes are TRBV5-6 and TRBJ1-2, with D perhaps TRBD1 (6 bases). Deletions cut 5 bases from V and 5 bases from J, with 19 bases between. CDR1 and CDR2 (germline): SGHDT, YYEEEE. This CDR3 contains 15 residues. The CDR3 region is CASSEGQTVRYGYTF. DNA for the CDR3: TGTGCCAGCAGTGAAGGACAGACAGTGCGTTATGGCTACACCTTC.

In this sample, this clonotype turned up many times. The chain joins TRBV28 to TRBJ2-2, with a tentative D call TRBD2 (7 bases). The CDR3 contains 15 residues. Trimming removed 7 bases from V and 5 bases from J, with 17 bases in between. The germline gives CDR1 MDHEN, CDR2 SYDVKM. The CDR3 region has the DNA TGTGCCAGCATCTCACAGGGAGGGCGGACCGGGGAGCTGTTTTTT. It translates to CASISQGGRTGELFF.

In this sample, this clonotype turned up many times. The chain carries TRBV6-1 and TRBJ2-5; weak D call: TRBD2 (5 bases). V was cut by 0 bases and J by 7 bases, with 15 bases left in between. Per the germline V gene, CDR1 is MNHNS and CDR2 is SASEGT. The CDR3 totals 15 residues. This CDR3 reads CASSEAPGTDGTQYF. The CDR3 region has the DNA TGTGCCAGCAGTGAAGCGCCGGGAACCGATGGGACCCAGTACTTC.

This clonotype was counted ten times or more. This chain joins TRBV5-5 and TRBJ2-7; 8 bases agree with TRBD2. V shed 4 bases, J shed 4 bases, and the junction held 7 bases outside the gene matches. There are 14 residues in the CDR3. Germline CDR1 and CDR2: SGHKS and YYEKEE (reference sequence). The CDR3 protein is CASSPWTSRYEQYF. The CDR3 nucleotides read TGTGCCAGCAGCCCCTGGACTAGCAGATACGAGCAGTACTTC.

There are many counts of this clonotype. The CDR3: CSVGQGDNEQFF. The CDR3 bases are TGCAGCGTTGGGCAGGGCGACAATGAGCAGTTCTTC. The chain employs TRBV29-1 and TRBJ2-1; D perhaps matches TRBD1 (5 bases). The CDR3 is made up of 12 amino acids. With 4 bases removed from V and 5 bases from J, the gap between germline ends came to 9 bases. Germline V gene data show CDR1 as SQVTM and CDR2 as ANQGSEA.

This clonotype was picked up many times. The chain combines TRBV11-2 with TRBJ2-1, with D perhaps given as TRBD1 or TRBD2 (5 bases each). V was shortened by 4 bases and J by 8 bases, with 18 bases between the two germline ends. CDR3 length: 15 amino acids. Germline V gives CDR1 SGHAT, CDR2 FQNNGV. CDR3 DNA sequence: TGTGCCAGCAGCTCCTCCGGGGCAGGGTTGCATGAGCAGTTCTTC. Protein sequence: CASSSSGAGLHEQFF.

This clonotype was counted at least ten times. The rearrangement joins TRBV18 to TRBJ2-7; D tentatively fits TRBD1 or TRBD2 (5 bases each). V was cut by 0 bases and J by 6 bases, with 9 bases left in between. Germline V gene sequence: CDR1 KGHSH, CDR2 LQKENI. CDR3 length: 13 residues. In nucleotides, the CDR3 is TGTGCCAGCTCACCACCCGAGGGGCGCGAGCAGTACTTC. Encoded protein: CASSPPEGREQYF.

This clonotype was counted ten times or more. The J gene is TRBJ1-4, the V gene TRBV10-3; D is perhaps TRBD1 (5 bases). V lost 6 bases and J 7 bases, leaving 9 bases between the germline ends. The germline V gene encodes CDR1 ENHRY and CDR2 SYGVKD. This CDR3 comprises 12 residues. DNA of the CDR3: TGTGCCATCAGCGGGGACGCTGAAAAACTGTTTTTT. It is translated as CAISGDAEKLFF.

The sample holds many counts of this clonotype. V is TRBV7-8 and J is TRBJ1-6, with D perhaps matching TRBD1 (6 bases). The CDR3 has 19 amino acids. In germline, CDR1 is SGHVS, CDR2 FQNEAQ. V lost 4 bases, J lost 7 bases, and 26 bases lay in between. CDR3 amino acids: CASSYRVNRDRAGNSPLHF. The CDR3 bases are TGTGCCAGCAGCTACCGCGTAAACAGGGATCGGGCGGGAAATTCACCCCTCCACTTT.

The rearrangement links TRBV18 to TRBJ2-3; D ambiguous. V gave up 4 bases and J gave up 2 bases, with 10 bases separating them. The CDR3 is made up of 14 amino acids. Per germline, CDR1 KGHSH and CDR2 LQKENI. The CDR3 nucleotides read TGTGCCAGCTCACTACAGAGTAACACAGATACGCAGTATTTT. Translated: CASSLQSNTDTQYF.

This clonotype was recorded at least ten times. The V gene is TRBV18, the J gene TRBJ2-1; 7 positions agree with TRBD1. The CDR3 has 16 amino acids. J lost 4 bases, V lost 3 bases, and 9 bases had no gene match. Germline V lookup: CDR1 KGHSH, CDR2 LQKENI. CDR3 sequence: CASSPLGTVKYNEQFF. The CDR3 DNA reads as TGTGCCAGCTCACCCCTGGGGACAGTTAAATACAATGAGCAGTTCTTC.

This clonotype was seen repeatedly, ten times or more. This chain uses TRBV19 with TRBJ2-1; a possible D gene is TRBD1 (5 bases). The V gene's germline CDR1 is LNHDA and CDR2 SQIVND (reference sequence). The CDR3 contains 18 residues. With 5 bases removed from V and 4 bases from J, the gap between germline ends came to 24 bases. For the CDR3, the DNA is TGTGCCAGTAGTTCAGGGCCATTGGGGCGGAAAGGGTACAATGAGCAGTTCTTC. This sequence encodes CASSSGPLGRKGYNEQFF.

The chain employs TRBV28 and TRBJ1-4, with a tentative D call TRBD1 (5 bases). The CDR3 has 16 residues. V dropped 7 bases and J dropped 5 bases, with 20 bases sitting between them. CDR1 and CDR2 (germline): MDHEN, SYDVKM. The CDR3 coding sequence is TGTGCCAGCACCTTCGCTGGGGGAGGTACAAATGAAAAACTGTTTTTT. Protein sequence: CASTFAGGGTNEKLFF. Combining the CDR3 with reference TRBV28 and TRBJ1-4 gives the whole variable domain DVKVTQSSRYLVKRTGEKVFLECVQDMDHENMFWYRQDPGLGLRLIYFSYDVKMKEKGDIPEGYSVSREKKERFSLILESASTNQTSMYLCASTFAGGGTNEKLFFGSGTQLSVL.

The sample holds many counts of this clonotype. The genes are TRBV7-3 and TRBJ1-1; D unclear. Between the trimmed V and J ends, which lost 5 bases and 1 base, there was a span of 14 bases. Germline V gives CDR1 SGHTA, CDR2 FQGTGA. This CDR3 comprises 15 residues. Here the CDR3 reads CASSPLGLANTEAFF. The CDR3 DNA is TGTGCCAGCAGCCCATTAGGGTTGGCGAACACTGAAGCTTTCTTT. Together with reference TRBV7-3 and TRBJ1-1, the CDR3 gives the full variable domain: GAGVSQTPSNKVTEKGKYVELRCDPISGHTALYWYRQSLGQGPEFLIYFQGTGAADDSGLPNDRFFAVRPEGSVSTLKIQRTERGDSAVYLCASSPLGLANTEAFFGQGTRLTVV.

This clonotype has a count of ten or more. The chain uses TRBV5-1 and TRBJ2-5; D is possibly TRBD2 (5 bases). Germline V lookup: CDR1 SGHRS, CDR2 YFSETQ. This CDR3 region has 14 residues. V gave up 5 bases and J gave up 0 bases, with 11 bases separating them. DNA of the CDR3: TGCGCCAGCAGACGAGCGGACTACCAAGAGACCCAGTACTTC. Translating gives CASRRADYQETQYF.

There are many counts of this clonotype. DNA for the CDR3: TGCAGTGCTATAGACAGGACCCCCTACGAGCAGTACTTC. The encoded protein is CSAIDRTPYEQYF. The rearrangement joins TRBV20-1 to TRBJ2-7; D may be TRBD1 (6 bases). The V end lost 4 bases, the J end lost 2 bases, and 12 bases lay between the germline ends. Germline values: CDR1 DFQATT, CDR2 SNEGSKA (reference sequence). CDR3 length: 13 residues.

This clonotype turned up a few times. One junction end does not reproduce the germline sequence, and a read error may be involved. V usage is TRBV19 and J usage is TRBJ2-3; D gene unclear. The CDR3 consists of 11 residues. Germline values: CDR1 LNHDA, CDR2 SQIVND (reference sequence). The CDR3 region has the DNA TGTGCCAGTAGTAGAACAGATGCGCAGTATTTT. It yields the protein CASSRTDAQYF.

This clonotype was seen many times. CDR3 amino acids: CASSPPPTSGETQYF. CDR3 coding DNA: TGTGCCAGCAGCCCCCCACCGACTAGCGGGGAGACCCAGTACTTC. The V and J genes are TRBV5-4 and TRBJ2-5, with TRBD2 identical over 10 bases. With V trimmed by 4 bases and J by 5 bases, 8 bases remained unmatched. Germline loops: CDR1 SGHNT, CDR2 YYREEE (reference sequence). The length of the CDR3 is 15 residues.

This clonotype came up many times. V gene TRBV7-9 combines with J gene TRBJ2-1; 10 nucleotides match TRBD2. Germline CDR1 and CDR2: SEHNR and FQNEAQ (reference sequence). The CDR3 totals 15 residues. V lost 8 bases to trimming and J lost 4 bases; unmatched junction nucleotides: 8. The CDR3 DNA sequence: TGTGCCAGCGTGGTGGGACTAGCGTTGTACAATGAGCAGTTCTTC. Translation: CASVVGLALYNEQFF.

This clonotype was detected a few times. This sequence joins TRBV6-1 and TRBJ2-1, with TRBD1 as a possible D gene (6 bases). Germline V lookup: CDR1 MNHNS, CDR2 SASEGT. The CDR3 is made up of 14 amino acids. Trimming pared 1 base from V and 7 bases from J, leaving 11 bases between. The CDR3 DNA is TGTGCCAGCAGTGAAGAATGGGGGCGGAATGAGCAGTTCTTC. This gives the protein CASSEEWGRNEQFF.

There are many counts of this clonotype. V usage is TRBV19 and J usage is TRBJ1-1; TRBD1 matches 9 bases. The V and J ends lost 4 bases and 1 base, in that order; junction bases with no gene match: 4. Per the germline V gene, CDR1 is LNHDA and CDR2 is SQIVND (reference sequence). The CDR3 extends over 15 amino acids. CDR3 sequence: CASSTTGGPNTEAFF. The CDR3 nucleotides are TGTGCCAGTAGTACAACAGGGGGCCCGAACACTGAAGCTTTCTTT.

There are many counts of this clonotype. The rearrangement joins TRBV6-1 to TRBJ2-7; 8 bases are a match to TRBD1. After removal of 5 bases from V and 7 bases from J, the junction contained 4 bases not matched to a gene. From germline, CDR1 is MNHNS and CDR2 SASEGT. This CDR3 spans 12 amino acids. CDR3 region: CASSQGAREQYF. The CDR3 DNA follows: TGTGCCAGCAGTCAGGGGGCGCGGGAGCAGTACTTC.

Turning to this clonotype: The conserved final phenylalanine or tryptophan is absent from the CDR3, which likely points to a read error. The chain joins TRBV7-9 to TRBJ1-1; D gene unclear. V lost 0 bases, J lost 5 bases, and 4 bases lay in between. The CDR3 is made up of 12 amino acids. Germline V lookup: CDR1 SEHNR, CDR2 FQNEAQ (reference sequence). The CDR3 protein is CASSLAGTEAFS. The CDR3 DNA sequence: TGTGCCAGCAGCTTAGCGGGAACTGAAGCTTTCTCT.

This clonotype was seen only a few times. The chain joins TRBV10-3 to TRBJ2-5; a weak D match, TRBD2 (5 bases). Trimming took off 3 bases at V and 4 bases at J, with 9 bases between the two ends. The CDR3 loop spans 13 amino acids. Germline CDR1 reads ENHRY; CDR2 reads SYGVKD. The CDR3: CAISDWESETQYF. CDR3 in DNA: TGTGCCATCAGTGACTGGGAGTCAGAGACCCAGTACTTC.

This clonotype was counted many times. CDR3 in DNA: TGCGCCAGCAGCGGATCTGGGGCCAGACAAGAGACCCAGTACTTC. Amino acid sequence: CASSGSGARQETQYF. The V and J genes are TRBV5-1 and TRBJ2-5; TRBD1 might be the D (5 bases). The CDR3 loop spans 15 amino acids. V was pared by 4 bases and J by 2 bases, with 15 bases between. The germline CDR1 and CDR2 sequences are SGHRS and YFSETQ.

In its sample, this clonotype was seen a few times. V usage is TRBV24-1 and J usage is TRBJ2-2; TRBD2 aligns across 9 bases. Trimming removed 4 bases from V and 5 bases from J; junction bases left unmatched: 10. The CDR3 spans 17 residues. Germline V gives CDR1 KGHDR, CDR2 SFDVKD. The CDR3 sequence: CATSDDPSGIGTGELFF. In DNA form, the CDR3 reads TGTGCCACCAGTGACGACCCTAGCGGGATAGGTACCGGGGAGCTGTTTTTT.

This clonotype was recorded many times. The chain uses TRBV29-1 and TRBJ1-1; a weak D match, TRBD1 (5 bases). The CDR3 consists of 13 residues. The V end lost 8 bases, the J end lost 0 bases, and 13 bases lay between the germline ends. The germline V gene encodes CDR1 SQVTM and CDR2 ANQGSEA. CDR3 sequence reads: CSPSGGMNTEAFF. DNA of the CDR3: TGCAGCCCAAGTGGGGGGATGAACACTGAAGCTTTCTTT. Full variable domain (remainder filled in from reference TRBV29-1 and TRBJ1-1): SAVISQKPSRDICQRGTSLTIQCQVDSQVTMMFWYRQQPGQSLTLIATANQGSEATYESGFVIDKFPISRPNLTFSTLTVSNMSPEDSSIYLCSPSGGMNTEAFFGQGTRLTVV.

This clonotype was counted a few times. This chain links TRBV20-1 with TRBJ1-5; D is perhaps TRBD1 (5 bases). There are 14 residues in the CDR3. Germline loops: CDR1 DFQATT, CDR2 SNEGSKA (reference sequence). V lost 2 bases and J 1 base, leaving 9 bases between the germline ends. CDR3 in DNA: TGCAGTGCTAGACAGGGAAGCAGCAATCAGCCCCAGCATTTT. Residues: CSARQGSSNQPQHF.

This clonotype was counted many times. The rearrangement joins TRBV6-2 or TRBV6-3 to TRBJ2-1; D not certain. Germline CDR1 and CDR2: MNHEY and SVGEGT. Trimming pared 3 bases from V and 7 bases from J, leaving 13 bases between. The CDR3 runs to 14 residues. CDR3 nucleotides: TGTGCCAGCAGTTATCCTGGAGCACGGAATGAGCAGTTCTTC. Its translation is CASSYPGARNEQFF.